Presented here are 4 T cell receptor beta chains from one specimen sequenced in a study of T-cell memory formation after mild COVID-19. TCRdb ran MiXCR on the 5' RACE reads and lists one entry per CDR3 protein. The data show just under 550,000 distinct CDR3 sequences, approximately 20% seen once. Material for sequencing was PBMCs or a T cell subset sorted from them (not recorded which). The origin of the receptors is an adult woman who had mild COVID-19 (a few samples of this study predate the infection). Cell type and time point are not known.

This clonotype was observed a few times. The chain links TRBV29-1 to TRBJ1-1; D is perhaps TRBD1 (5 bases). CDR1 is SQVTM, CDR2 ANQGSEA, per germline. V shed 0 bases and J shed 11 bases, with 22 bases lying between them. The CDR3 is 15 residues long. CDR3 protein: CSVEETALGGLLAFF. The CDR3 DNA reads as TGCAGCGTTGAAGAAACGGCCCTGGGGGGGTTGTTGGCTTTCTTT.

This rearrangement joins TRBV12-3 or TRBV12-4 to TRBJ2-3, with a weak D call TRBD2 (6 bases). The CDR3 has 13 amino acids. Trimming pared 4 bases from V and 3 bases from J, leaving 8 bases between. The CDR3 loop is CASSWTTTDTQYF. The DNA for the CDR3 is TGTGCCAGCAGTTGGACTACGACAGATACGCAGTATTTT.

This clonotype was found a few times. CDR3 residues: CASSSDRVKQFF. CDR3 DNA sequence: TGTGCCAGCAGCTCCGACAGGGTGAAGCAGTTCTTC. The genes are TRBV7-9 and TRBJ2-1, with TRBD1 matching 7 bases. This CDR3 has 12 residues. Germline CDR1 and CDR2: SEHNR and FQNEAQ (reference sequence). With 4 bases clipped from V and 11 bases from J, the junction kept 5 bases outside the gene matches.

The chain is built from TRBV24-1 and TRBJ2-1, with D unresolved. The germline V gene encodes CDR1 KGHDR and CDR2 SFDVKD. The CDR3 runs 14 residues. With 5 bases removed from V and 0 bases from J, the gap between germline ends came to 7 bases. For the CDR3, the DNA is TGTGCCACCAGTGCGTATAGCTCCTACAATGAGCAGTTCTTC. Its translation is CATSAYSSYNEQFF.